A single sample is the source of the 29 T cell receptor beta chains below, sequenced in a study of shared clonotypes between healthy human individuals. Here immunoSEQ multiplex PCR was the method, and the copy in TCRdb shows in-frame clones only, minus some. The sample holds about 680,000 clones; more than 70% are singletons and the top ten take more than 1.5%. Material for sequencing was memory CD4+ T cells sorted from blood. Indicated subset: CD45RA-negative fraction. The source of these receptors is a woman aged 30 to 39 in good health.

The J gene is TRBJ2-3, the V gene TRBV18; D might be TRBD2 (6 bases). Germline CDR1 KGHSH, CDR2 LQKENI. The CDR3 has 16 residues. V was pared by 0 bases and J by 1 base, with 11 bases between. The CDR3 reads CASSPPRGGGTDTQYF. The CDR3 DNA reads TGTGCCAGCTCACCACCGCGGGGTGGGGGCACAGATACGCAGTATTTT. Full variable domain (outside the CDR3, taken from reference TRBV18 and TRBJ2-3): NAGVMQNPRHLVRRRGQEARLRCSPMKGHSHVYWYRQLPEEGLKFMVYLQKENIIDESGMPKERFSAEFPKEGPSILRIQQVVRGDSAAYFCASSPPRGGGTDTQYFGPGTRLTVL.

The rearrangement joins TRBV19 to TRBJ2-3; D is uncertain. The germline gives CDR1 LNHDA, CDR2 SQIVND (reference sequence). Trimming shortened V by 5 bases and J by 2 bases, and 8 bases separated the two germline ends. There are 13 residues in the CDR3. CDR3 sequence (DNA): TGTGCCAGTAGTTTTACCTTCACAGATACGCAGTATTTT. Protein sequence: CASSFTFTDTQYF.

V is TRBV7-8 and J is TRBJ2-3; 13 bases match TRBD2. The CDR3 runs to 17 residues. Germline assignment: CDR1 SGHVS and CDR2 FQNEAQ. With V trimmed by 1 base and J by 2 bases, 3 bases remained unmatched. CDR3 residues: CASSLGTSGRFTDTQYF. The DNA for the CDR3 is TGTGCCAGCAGCTTAGGGACTAGCGGGAGATTCACAGATACGCAGTATTTT.

V and J are TRBV28 and TRBJ1-1, with D perhaps matching TRBD1 (5 bases). Germline CDR1 and CDR2: MDHEN and SYDVKM. The CDR3 has 15 amino acids. Trimming left V 3 bases short and J 1 base short, with 12 bases between. DNA for the CDR3: TGTGCCAGCAGTTTCGAACAGGCGAGGAACACTGAAGCTTTCTTT. Its translation is CASSFEQARNTEAFF.

This clone has just a few counts. The gene calls are TRBV6-1 and TRBJ1-2; TRBD1 might be the D (6 bases). The CDR3 is 14 residues long. Germline CDR1 and CDR2: MNHNS and SASEGT. The V and J ends lost 2 bases and 7 bases respectively, with 14 bases between them. CDR3 residues: CASSESGQWSGYTF. The DNA of the CDR3 is TGTGCCAGCAGTGAATCAGGACAGTGGAGTGGCTACACCTTC.

V and J are TRBV7-8 and TRBJ2-6, with no clear D. V was clipped by 5 bases and J by 1 base, with 15 bases between them. In germline, CDR1 is SGHVS, CDR2 FQNEAQ. The CDR3 runs to 17 residues. The CDR3, as DNA: TGTGCCAGCAGCCCTGGCCCGGCACGTTCTGGGGCCAACGTCCTGACTTTC. Protein product: CASSPGPARSGANVLTF.

As for this clone: Other DNA sequences within the sample encode an identical CDR3. This chain's CDR3 is CASSLGQGNNEQFF. The CDR3 nucleotides are TGCGCCAGCAGCTTGGGACAGGGGAACAATGAGCAGTTCTTC. This rearrangement joins TRBV5-1 to TRBJ2-1, with TRBD1 identical over 8 bases. The trim removed 0 bases at V and 5 bases at J, leaving 1 base unmatched. CDR1 is SGHRS, CDR2 YFSETQ, per germline. CDR3 length equals 14 residues.

In this sample, this clone turned up once. CDR3 nucleotide sequence: TGCGCCAGCAGCAAAGTCCCCGTCGAGACCCAGTACTTC. Protein sequence: CASSKVPVETQYF. The V call is TRBV4-1, the J call TRBJ2-5, with no clear D. Trimming removed 5 bases from V and 5 bases from J, with 12 bases in between. Germline assignment: CDR1 MGHRA and CDR2 YSYEKL. The CDR3 extends over 13 amino acids.

This chain joins TRBV27 and TRBJ2-1; 7 nucleotides agree with TRBD2. CDR3 length: 19 amino acids. From germline, CDR1 is MNHEY and CDR2 SMNVEV (reference sequence). V dropped 4 bases and J dropped 5; count of bases not matched to a gene: 20. The CDR3 region has the DNA TGTGCCAGCAGTTCCCCTCCCCGTTCACTAGCGAATCGAAACAATGAGCAGTTCTTC. Amino acid sequence: CASSSPPRSLANRNNEQFF.

Remarks on this clone: The sample contains more than one DNA sequence encoding this CDR3. This chain links TRBV5-1 with TRBJ2-7; TRBD1 matches 11 bases. J gave up 4 bases and V 5 bases, and 5 bases lay outside the gene matches. The CDR3 consists of 14 residues. Per germline, CDR1 SGHRS and CDR2 YFSETQ. CDR3 coding DNA: TGCGCCAGCAGTTCCGGGACAGGGGGATACGAGCAGTACTTC. Its protein product is CASSSGTGGYEQYF.

This clone has a handful of counts. This CDR3 is also generated by other DNA sequences in the sample. The V gene is TRBV4-1, the J gene TRBJ1-5; D is undetermined. V gave up 1 base and J gave up 4 bases, with 8 bases separating them. Germline values: CDR1 MGHRA, CDR2 YSYEKL. This CDR3 is built from 14 residues. Written as DNA, the CDR3 is TGCGCCAGCAGCCAAGTAGACGGGAATCAGCCCCAGCATTTT. This codes for CASSQVDGNQPQHF.

V usage is TRBV28 and J usage is TRBJ2-1, with D unresolved. CDR3 length: 11 amino acids. The germline V gene encodes CDR1 MDHEN and CDR2 SYDVKM. V lost 8 bases to trimming and J lost 5 bases, with 7 bases between them. The CDR3 coding sequence is TGTGCCAGCGGAAGACACAATGAGCAGTTCTTC. The encoded protein is CASGRHNEQFF.

For the CDR3, the DNA is TGTGCCAGCAGCCTTCGGACTAGCGCCATCACCGGGGAGCTGTTTTTT. This gives the protein CASSLRTSAITGELFF. The chain employs TRBV14 and TRBJ2-2; the match to TRBD2 covers 9 bases. Unmatched junction bases numbered 7, after V lost 4 bases and J lost 4 bases. The V gene's germline CDR1 is SGHDN and CDR2 FVKESK. The CDR3 is 16 residues long.

The V and J genes are TRBV28 and TRBJ2-6; D remains ambiguous. V was trimmed by 8 bases and J by 2 bases, leaving 13 bases between them. The germline CDR1 and CDR2 sequences are MDHEN and SYDVKM. The CDR3 consists of 15 residues. The DNA of the CDR3 is TGTGCCAGCGGGGAAGGACGAACTGGGGCCAACGTCCTGACTTTC. Translation gives CASGEGRTGANVLTF.

The chain couples TRBV9 to TRBJ1-1; possibly TRBD1 for D (6 bases). Germline-derived CDR1 and CDR2 are SGDLS and YYNGEE. V was cut by 3 bases and J by 4 bases, with 13 bases left in between. The CDR3 sequence is 14 residues long. The CDR3, as DNA: TGTGCCAGCAGCGCCGAGGGGGGGCTCACTGAAGCTTTCTTT. It translates to CASSAEGGLTEAFF.

V usage is TRBV2 and J usage is TRBJ2-1; D call uncertain. The germline CDR1 and CDR2 sequences are SNHLY and FYNNEI. The CDR3 has 12 amino acids. V lost 7 bases, J lost 0 bases, and 4 bases lay in between. The CDR3 bases are TGTGCCAGCATTGACTCCTACAATGAGCAGTTCTTC. Translating gives CASIDSYNEQFF.

This clone was counted once. The chain is built from TRBV6-1 and TRBJ1-5; 7 bases agree with TRBD1. Germline values: CDR1 MNHNS, CDR2 SASEGT. This CDR3 comprises 12 residues. V was pared by 7 bases and J by 4 bases, with 1 base of the junction left unmatched. CDR3: CASTTGNQPQHF. As DNA, the CDR3 is TGTGCCAGCACGACAGGGAATCAGCCCCAGCATTTT.

This clone was recorded many times. This chain connects TRBV7-6 to TRBJ2-5; TRBD2 matches at 9 bases. J was trimmed by 4 bases and V by 5 bases; bases with no gene match: 8. CDR3 length: 15 residues. The germline V gene encodes CDR1 SGHVS and CDR2 FNYEAQ. The DNA of the CDR3 is TGTGCCAGCAGCCTCGCGCTAGCGGGATCAGAGACCCAGTACTTC. Amino acid sequence: CASSLALAGSETQYF.

The chain is built from TRBV11-2 and TRBJ2-7, with TRBD2 matching over 7 bases. V lost 5 bases and J lost 0; bases outside the gene matches: 10. Per the germline V gene, CDR1 is SGHAT and CDR2 is FQNNGV. The CDR3 totals 16 residues. The CDR3 region is CASSGARDYLSYEQYF. DNA for the CDR3: TGTGCCAGCAGCGGGGCCCGGGACTACCTCTCCTACGAGCAGTACTTC.

The rearrangement links TRBV6-1 to TRBJ2-7; 8 nucleotides line up with TRBD2. The CDR3 covers 14 residues. CDR1 MNHNS and CDR2 SASEGT come from the germline V gene. Trimming removed 7 bases from V and 2 bases from J; junction bases left unmatched: 7. CDR3 bases: TGTGCCAGCAAGAGCGGGAGAAGGCCCTACGAGCAGTACTTC. Encoded protein: CASKSGRRPYEQYF.

This clone was recorded only once. The V gene is TRBV27, the J gene TRBJ2-2; TRBD1 matches 8 bases. Germline V gene lookup returns CDR1 MNHEY and CDR2 SMNVEV (reference sequence). This CDR3 is 15 amino acids long. The V gene end was trimmed by 9 bases and the J gene end by 4 bases; junction bases not matched to a gene: 10. CDR3 sequence: CASTRDRTFTGELFF. The CDR3 coding sequence is TGTGCCAGTACGAGGGACAGGACTTTCACCGGGGAGCTGTTTTTT.

This clone was observed a few times. The chain recombines TRBV29-1 with TRBJ2-3, with D perhaps TRBD2 (6 bases). The CDR3 has 15 amino acids. V was pared by 2 bases and J by 2 bases, with 14 bases between. CDR1 and CDR2 (germline): SQVTM, ANQGSEA. This CDR3 is CSVESWDSSTDTQYF. The CDR3 bases are TGCAGCGTTGAATCCTGGGACTCTTCCACAGATACGCAGTATTTT.

The V call is TRBV6-1, the J call TRBJ2-7, with TRBD2 identical over 8 bases. Germline V gene lookup returns CDR1 MNHNS and CDR2 SASEGT. This CDR3 has 13 residues. Trimming took 4 bases from V and 4 from J; bases not matched to a gene: 3. The CDR3 DNA reads TGTGCCAGCAGTGCCCAGCGGGGGTACGAGCAGTACTTC. Its translation: CASSAQRGYEQYF.

V is TRBV6-6 and J is TRBJ2-5; the match to TRBD1 covers 9 bases. CDR1 and CDR2 (germline): MNHNY, SVGAGI (reference sequence). Trimming took 5 bases from V and 7 from J; bases not matched to a gene: 11. The length of the CDR3 is 15 residues. The CDR3 DNA sequence: TGTGCCAGCAGTCCCACCGGGACAGGGTCTTTGACCCAGTACTTC. This encodes CASSPTGTGSLTQYF.

In its sample, this clone was seen once. The V gene is TRBV27, the J gene TRBJ1-1, with D possibly being TRBD1 (6 bases). Trimming stripped 5 bases from V and 12 bases from J, with 19 bases between. Germline V CDR1 and CDR2: MNHEY, SMNVEV (reference sequence). CDR3 size: 13 residues. CDR3 nucleotides: TGTGCCAGCAGTCACTTTAGGGGGGCGCAGACTTTCTTT. Its protein product is CASSHFRGAQTFF.

The chain has TRBV20-1 and TRBJ2-7; D might be TRBD2 (5 bases). Germline V gene lookup returns CDR1 DFQATT and CDR2 SNEGSKA (reference sequence). The CDR3 contains 11 residues. The germline V and J ends were trimmed by 4 bases and 7 bases, with 11 bases remaining between them. In nucleotides, the CDR3 is TGCAGTGCTACGGGAAGGCGGGAGCAGTACTTC. Encoded protein: CSATGRREQYF.

The chain links TRBV14 to TRBJ1-5, with D possibly TRBD1 on 6 matching bases. This CDR3 spans 16 amino acids. Germline-derived CDR1 and CDR2 are SGHDN and FVKESK. V was clipped by 8 bases and J by 3 bases, with 20 bases between them. The CDR3, as DNA: TGTGCCAGCGGAAGAGTAGGAGGGGGTAACAATCAGCCCCAGCATTTT. This sequence encodes CASGRVGGGNNQPQHF.

The chain is built from TRBV9 and TRBJ2-5, with 12 bases aligning to TRBD2. The CDR3 runs to 15 residues. Germline CDR1 is SGDLS and CDR2 is YYNGEE. With 6 bases clipped from V and 5 bases from J, the junction kept 8 bases outside the gene matches. In DNA form, the CDR3 reads TGTGCCAGCACCCCTAGCGGGAGGGCGAGGGAGACCCAGTACTTC. Translating it yields CASTPSGRARETQYF.

As to this clone: Other DNA sequences in this specimen translate into the identical CDR3. This CDR3 is CASSPRENQPQHF. Here the CDR3 DNA reads TGTGCCAGCAGTCCCCGGGAAAATCAGCCCCAGCATTTT. The genes are TRBV6-5 and TRBJ1-5; no clear D gene. The V gene's germline CDR1 is MNHEY and CDR2 SVGAGI. Trimming removed 5 bases at V and 4 bases at J, with 9 bases between. The CDR3 contains 13 residues.